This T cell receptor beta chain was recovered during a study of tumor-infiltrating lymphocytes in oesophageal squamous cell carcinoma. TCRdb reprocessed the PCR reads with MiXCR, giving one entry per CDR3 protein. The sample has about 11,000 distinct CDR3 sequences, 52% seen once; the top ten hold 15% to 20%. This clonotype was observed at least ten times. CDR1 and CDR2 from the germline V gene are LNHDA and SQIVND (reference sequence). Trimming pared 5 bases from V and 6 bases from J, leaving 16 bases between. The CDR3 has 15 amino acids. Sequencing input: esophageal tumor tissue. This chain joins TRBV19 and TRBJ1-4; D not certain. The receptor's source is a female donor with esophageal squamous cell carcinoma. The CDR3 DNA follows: TGTGCCAGTAGTGACAAACGGGGTCGAGATGAAAAACTGTTTTTT. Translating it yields CASSDKRGRDEKLFF.